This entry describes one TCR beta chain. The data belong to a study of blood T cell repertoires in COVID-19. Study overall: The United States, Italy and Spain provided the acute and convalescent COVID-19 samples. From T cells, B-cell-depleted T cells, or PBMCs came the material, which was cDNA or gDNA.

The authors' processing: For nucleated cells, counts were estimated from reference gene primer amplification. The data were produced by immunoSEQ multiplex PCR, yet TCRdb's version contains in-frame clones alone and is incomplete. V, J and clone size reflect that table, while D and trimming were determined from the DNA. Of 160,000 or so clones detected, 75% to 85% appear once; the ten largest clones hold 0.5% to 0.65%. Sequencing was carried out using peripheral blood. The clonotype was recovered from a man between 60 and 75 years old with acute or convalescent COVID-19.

The CDR3: CASSSLLGQGADTQYF. The CDR3 nucleotides are TGTGCCAGCAGCTCCCTCCTGGGACAGGGGGCAGATACGCAGTATTTT. J is TRBJ2-3 and V is TRBV7-6; 11 positions agree with TRBD1. Unmatched junction bases numbered 7, after V lost 4 bases and J lost 4 bases. Germline V gene data show CDR1 as SGHVS and CDR2 as FNYEAQ. The CDR3 length is 16 residues.